This T cell receptor (beta chain) was recovered during a study of blood T cell repertoires in COVID-19. For the study at large: Acute-phase and convalescent COVID-19 samples originated in the United States, Italy and Spain. The cDNA or gDNA used as material had been derived from T cells, B-cell-depleted T cells, or PBMCs.

This clone was observed a handful of times. In the authors' workflow: For nucleated cells, counts were estimated from reference gene primer amplification. Clones were sequenced by immunoSEQ multiplex PCR, and TCRdb holds only the in-frame ones, with some missing. The D gene and trimming were derived from the DNA, and the V and J assignments and clone size from that table. The table shows about 52,000 clones, with about 90% occurring only once. The V end lost 0 bases, the J end lost 2 bases, and 11 bases lay between the germline ends. The germline V gene has CDR1 ENHRY and CDR2 SYGVKD. The CDR3 contains 15 residues.

This TCR derives from a human donor with active COVID-19. The donor label of this sample is uncertain. This chain connects TRBV10-3 to TRBJ2-7; the D gene is possibly TRBD2 (5 bases). Specimen: peripheral blood. The CDR3 nucleotides read TGTGCCATCAGTGAGTCGGCGGGTAGGGCCTACGAGCAGTACTTC. Protein sequence: CAISESAGRAYEQYF.